A single sample is the source of the 8 T cell receptor beta chains below, sequenced in a study of metastatic and nonmetastatic thyroid tumors. Thyroid surgery took place with no prior treatment in any patient. With MiXCR, TCRdb called clones anew from the PCR reads. In the table there are 25,000 to 35,000 clones, 15% to 20% of which are singletons. Specimen: blood. The receptors stem from a female donor with papillary thyroid cancer or a benign thyroid nodule (not recorded which). Some clones in this sample may be carry-over from other donors' samples.

By frequency in the sample, this clone is medium-sized. The J gene is TRBJ1-2, the V gene TRBV28; D uncertain. CDR3 length: 15 residues. The V end was cut by 3 bases, the J end by 4 bases, with 15 bases between. Looked up from germline, CDR1 is MDHEN and CDR2 is SYDVKM. This chain's CDR3 is CASSLGSLGGYGYTF. CDR3 DNA sequence: TGTGCCAGCAGTTTGGGCAGCCTAGGCGGCTATGGCTACACCTTC.

There are many counts of this clone. The chain combines TRBV20-1 with TRBJ2-3; TRBD2 matches at 10 bases. From germline, CDR1 is DFQATT and CDR2 SNEGSKA (reference sequence). V trimming: 2 bases; J trimming: 0 bases; junction bases outside the gene matches: 14. The CDR3 loop spans 19 amino acids. In nucleotides, the CDR3 is TGCAGTGCTAGATCAGGTAGCGGGGGGCGAGGACCTAGCACAGATACGCAGTATTTT. Translation gives CSARSGSGGRGPSTDTQYF.

The chain employs TRBV30 and TRBJ2-7; a possible D gene is TRBD2 (5 bases). The CDR3 length is 16 residues. Trimming cost V 2 bases and J 3 bases, with 20 bases left between them. Germline values: CDR1 GTSNPN, CDR2 SVGIG (reference sequence). The CDR3 bases are TGTGCCTGGAGTACAGTCGGTGGAGGCAGACGCTACGAGCAGTACTTC. Translated: CAWSTVGGGRRYEQYF.

The genes are TRBV5-1 and TRBJ1-1, with TRBD1 identical over 9 bases. This CDR3 contains 15 residues. The V gene end was trimmed by 4 bases and the J gene end by 3 bases; junction bases not matched to a gene: 7. Germline lookup yields CDR1 SGHRS and CDR2 YFSETQ. The DNA of the CDR3 is TGCGCCAGCAGCCCGGGACAGGGCAGGGACACTGAAGCTTTCTTT. It translates to CASSPGQGRDTEAFF.

Many counts were recorded for this clone. The J gene is TRBJ2-3, the V gene TRBV19, with TRBD2 matching over 8 bases. Looked up from germline, CDR1 is LNHDA and CDR2 is SQIVND (reference sequence). The CDR3 loop spans 13 amino acids. V shed 4 bases and J 8 bases; nucleotides not matched to a gene: 5. CDR3 bases: TGTGCCAGTAGTAGGGGACTAGTTGGTACGCAGTATTTT. Translating gives CASSRGLVGTQYF. The whole variable domain, filled in from reference TRBV19 and TRBJ2-3, reads DGGITQSPKYLFRKEGQNVTLSCEQNLNHDAMYWYRQDPGQGLRLIYYSQIVNDFQKGDIAEGYSVSREKKESFPLTVTSAQKNPTAFYLCASSRGLVGTQYFGPGTRLTVL.

Of note for this clone: A read error may be the cause here, since a much bigger clone is one base away. CDR3 nucleotide sequence: TGCGCCAGCAGGGAAACCCCCACCTGCGAGCAGTACTTC. It translates to CASRETPTCEQYF. The rearrangement joins TRBV10-2 to TRBJ2-7; D unclear. Germline V gene lookup returns CDR1 WSHSY and CDR2 SAAADI. There are 13 residues in the CDR3. With 6 bases removed from V and 6 bases from J, the gap between germline ends came to 15 bases.

The chain links TRBV6-1 to TRBJ1-2; D may be TRBD1 (6 bases). Trimming removed 9 bases at V and 0 bases at J, with 14 bases between. The CDR3 contains 14 residues. CDR1 is MNHNS and CDR2 is SASEGT in the germline V gene. The CDR3 loop is CARQGPLTNYGYTF. The CDR3, as DNA: TGTGCCAGACAGGGACCCCTGACTAACTATGGCTACACCTTC.

This clone was found many times. The gene calls are TRBV4-2 and TRBJ2-7; D call uncertain. The CDR3 contains 14 residues. CDR1 LGHNA and CDR2 YNFKEQ come from the germline V gene. The V and J ends lost 4 bases and 0 bases respectively, with 10 bases between them. The CDR3 DNA is TGTGCCAGCAGCCGGACCGAAAACTCCTACGAGCAGTACTTC. Its translation is CASSRTENSYEQYF.